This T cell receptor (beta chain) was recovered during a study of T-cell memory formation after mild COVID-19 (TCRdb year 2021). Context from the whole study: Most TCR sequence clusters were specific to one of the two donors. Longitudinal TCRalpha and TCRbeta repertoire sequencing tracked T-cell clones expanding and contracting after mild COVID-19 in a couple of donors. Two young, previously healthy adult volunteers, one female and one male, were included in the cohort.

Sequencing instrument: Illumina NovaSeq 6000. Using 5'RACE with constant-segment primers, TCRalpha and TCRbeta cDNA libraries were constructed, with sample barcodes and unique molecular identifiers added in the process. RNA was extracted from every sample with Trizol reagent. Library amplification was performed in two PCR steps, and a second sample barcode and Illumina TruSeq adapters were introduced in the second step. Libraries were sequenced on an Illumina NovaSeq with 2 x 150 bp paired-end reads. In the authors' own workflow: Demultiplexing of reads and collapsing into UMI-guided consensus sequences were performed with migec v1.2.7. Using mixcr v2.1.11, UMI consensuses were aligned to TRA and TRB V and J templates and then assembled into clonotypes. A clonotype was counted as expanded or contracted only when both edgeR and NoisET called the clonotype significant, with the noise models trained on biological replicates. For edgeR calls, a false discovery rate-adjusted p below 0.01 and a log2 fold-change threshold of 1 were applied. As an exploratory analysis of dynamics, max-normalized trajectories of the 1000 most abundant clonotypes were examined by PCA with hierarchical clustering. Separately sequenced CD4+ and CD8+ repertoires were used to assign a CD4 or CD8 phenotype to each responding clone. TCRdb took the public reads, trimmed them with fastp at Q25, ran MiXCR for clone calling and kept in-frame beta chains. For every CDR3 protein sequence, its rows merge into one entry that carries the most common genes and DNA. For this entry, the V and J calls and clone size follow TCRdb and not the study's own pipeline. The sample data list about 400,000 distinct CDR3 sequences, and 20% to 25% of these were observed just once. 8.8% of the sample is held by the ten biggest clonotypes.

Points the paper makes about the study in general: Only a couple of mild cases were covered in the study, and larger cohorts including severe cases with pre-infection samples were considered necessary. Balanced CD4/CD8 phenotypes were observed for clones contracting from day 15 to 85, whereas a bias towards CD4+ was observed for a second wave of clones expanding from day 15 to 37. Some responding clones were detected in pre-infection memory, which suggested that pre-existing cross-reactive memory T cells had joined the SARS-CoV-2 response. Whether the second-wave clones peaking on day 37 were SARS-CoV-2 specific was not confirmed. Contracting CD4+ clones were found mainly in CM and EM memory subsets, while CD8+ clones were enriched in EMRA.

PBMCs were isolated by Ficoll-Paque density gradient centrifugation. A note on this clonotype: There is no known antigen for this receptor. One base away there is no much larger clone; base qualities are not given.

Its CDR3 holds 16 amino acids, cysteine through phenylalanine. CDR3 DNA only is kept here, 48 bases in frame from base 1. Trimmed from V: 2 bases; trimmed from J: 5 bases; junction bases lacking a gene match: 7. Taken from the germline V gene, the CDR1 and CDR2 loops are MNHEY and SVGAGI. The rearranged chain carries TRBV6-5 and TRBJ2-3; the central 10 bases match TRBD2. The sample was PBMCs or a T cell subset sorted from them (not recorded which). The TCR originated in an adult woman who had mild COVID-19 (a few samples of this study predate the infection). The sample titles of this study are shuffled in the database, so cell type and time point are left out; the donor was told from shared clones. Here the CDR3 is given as CASSYTLAGERDTQYF. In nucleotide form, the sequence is TGTGCCAGCAGTTACACCCTAGCGGGAGAGCGAGATACGCAGTATTTT.